The 14 T cell receptor beta chains listed next were all sequenced from one sample in a study of T-cell memory formation after mild COVID-19. TCRdb called the 5' RACE reads again in MiXCR, with one record for every CDR3 protein. The data show fewer than 90,000 distinct CDR3 sequences, 9.5% to 15% seen once. The sequenced sample consisted of PBMCs or a T cell subset sorted from them (not recorded which). These receptors originate from a man aged 18-30 years who had mild COVID-19 (a few samples of this study predate the infection). Cell type and time point are not known.

This clonotype was recorded a few times. J is TRBJ2-5 and V is TRBV12-3 or TRBV12-4, with 7 nucleotides matching TRBD2. V shed 1 base, J shed 7 bases, and the junction held 6 bases outside the gene matches. This CDR3 comprises 14 residues. This chain's CDR3 is CASSLGEGPSTQYF. Here the CDR3 DNA reads TGTGCCAGCAGTTTAGGGGAGGGGCCATCGACCCAGTACTTC.

J is TRBJ1-1 and V is TRBV7-9, with 7 bases identical to TRBD1. CDR1 and CDR2 (germline): SEHNR, FQNEAQ (reference sequence). V gave up 5 bases and J gave up 4 bases; unmatched junction bases: 4. The CDR3 consists of 13 residues. In nucleotides, the CDR3 is TGTGCCAGCAGCCCGACAGGGATCACTGAAGCTTTCTTT. Its protein product is CASSPTGITEAFF.

This clonotype was found a few times. This chain uses TRBV29-1 with TRBJ1-2; no clear D. The CDR3 covers 11 residues. V gave up 6 bases and J gave up 3 bases, with 8 bases separating them. Germline loops: CDR1 SQVTM, CDR2 ANQGSEA. The CDR3 DNA reads TGCAGCGTCAGAGCGGACTATGGCTACACCTTC. It yields the protein CSVRADYGYTF.

V gene TRBV5-1 combines with J gene TRBJ2-5; 9 bases match TRBD1. Germline V CDR1 and CDR2: SGHRS, YFSETQ. V lost 7 bases to trimming and J lost 3 bases; unmatched junction nucleotides: 10. This CDR3 comprises 15 residues. Here the CDR3 DNA reads TGCGCCAGCTCACACAGGGACAGGGCGGAAGAGACCCAGTACTTC. Amino acid sequence: CASSHRDRAEETQYF.

This clonotype has only a few counts. A read error may produce the germline difference seen at one junction end. The chain recombines TRBV7-9 with TRBJ1-6; 7 bases fit TRBD1. The CDR3 is 12 residues long. From germline, CDR1 is SEHNR and CDR2 FQNEAQ (reference sequence). The CDR3 spells CASSLQSGTAYF. As DNA, the CDR3 is TGTGCCAGCAGCTTACAGAGCGGGACAGCCTACTTT.

Turning to this clonotype: A junction boundary mismatches the germline segment, possibly from a read error. The rearrangement uses TRBV5-1 and TRBJ2-2, with D unresolved. The CDR3 has 12 amino acids. Germline values: CDR1 SGHRS, CDR2 YFSETQ. CDR3 coding DNA: TGCGCCAGCAGATTGGCTCCCGGGGAGCTGTTTTTT. It is translated as CASRLAPGELFF.

This clonotype occurred a few times. The chain's CDR3 is CASSLVSSGTGCRVNQPQHF. Written as DNA, the CDR3 is TGTGCCAGCAGCTTAGTGTCGTCCGGGACAGGGTGCCGAGTGAACCAGCCCCAGCATTTT. V usage is TRBV11-3 and J usage is TRBJ1-5; 9 bases are a match to TRBD1. The CDR3 has 20 residues. Germline CDR1 SGHNT, CDR2 YENEEA. J gave up 7 bases and V 1 base, and 20 bases lay outside the gene matches.

This clonotype showed up just a few times. The chain employs TRBV7-6 and TRBJ1-3, with 9 bases aligning to TRBD1. CDR3 length: 17 amino acids. The germline V gene encodes CDR1 SGHVS and CDR2 FNYEAQ. The J segment lost 1 base and the V segment lost 1 base, leaving 5 bases of the junction unmatched. In DNA form, the CDR3 reads TGTGCCAGCAGCTTAGGAGCCGGGACAGGGTCTGGAAACACCATATATTTT. This codes for CASSLGAGTGSGNTIYF.

J is TRBJ2-7 and V is TRBV5-1, with 9 nucleotides matching TRBD2. The CDR3 covers 19 residues. CDR1 is SGHRS, CDR2 YFSETQ, per germline. Trimming at V came to 2 bases and at J to 2 bases, leaving 17 bases not matched to a gene. The CDR3, as DNA: TGCGCCAGCAGCTTCCCTCATGTTAGCGGGGGTCAGAGTACCTACGAGCAGTACGTC. Its protein product is CASSFPHVSGGQSTYEQYV.

The chain couples TRBV5-6 to TRBJ2-7; D is perhaps TRBD1 or TRBD2 (5 bases each). Germline CDR1 is SGHDT and CDR2 is YYEEEE. This CDR3 comprises 17 residues. The ends were cut back, 3 bases at V and 2 bases at J, with 21 bases in the middle. CDR3 region: CASSWGWGADQTYEQYF. For the CDR3, the DNA is TGTGCCAGCAGCTGGGGGTGGGGAGCCGACCAAACCTACGAGCAGTACTTC.

This clonotype showed up just a few times. The chain carries TRBV5-5 and TRBJ1-1; D is unresolved. The V gene lost 0 bases and the J gene lost 10 bases, with 13 bases spanning the gap. CDR1 and CDR2 (germline): SGHKS, YYEKEE (reference sequence). This CDR3 is built from 13 residues. The CDR3 is CASSLGVPGRAFF. DNA of the CDR3: TGTGCCAGCAGCTTGGGGGTCCCGGGTCGAGCTTTCTTT.

This clonotype came up many times. CDR3 region: CATSDPQRDSYNEQFF. The CDR3 region has the DNA TGTGCCACCAGTGATCCCCAGCGGGATTCCTACAATGAGCAGTTCTTC. The chain carries TRBV24-1 and TRBJ2-1; 7 positions agree with TRBD2. Germline V gene sequence: CDR1 KGHDR, CDR2 SFDVKD. The CDR3 length is 16 residues. J gave up 1 base and V 3 bases, and 5 bases lay outside the gene matches.

The V gene is TRBV6-2 or TRBV6-3, the J gene TRBJ1-1, with D perhaps TRBD1 (6 bases). Trimming shortened V by 5 bases and J by 4 bases, and 14 bases separated the two germline ends. The CDR3 has 14 residues. CDR1 and CDR2 from the germline V gene are MNHEY and SVGEGT. CDR3 amino acids: CASSPGDWRTEAFF. As DNA, the CDR3 is TGTGCCAGCAGTCCAGGGGATTGGCGCACTGAAGCTTTCTTT.

This clonotype was seen only a few times. The chain carries TRBV20-1 and TRBJ2-1, with 7 positions matching TRBD2. This CDR3 has 16 residues. J was trimmed by 4 bases and V by 0 bases; bases with no gene match: 9. Germline loops: CDR1 DFQATT, CDR2 SNEGSKA (reference sequence). The CDR3 sequence is CSARDLGTTPYNEQFF. CDR3 in DNA: TGCAGTGCTAGAGATCTGGGGACTACGCCATACAATGAGCAGTTCTTC.